Reported below is one T cell receptor (beta chain). Its antigen remains unidentified. This entry comes from a study of T-cell memory formation after mild COVID-19. Study-level background: The study found TCR clusters largely donor specific. Study-wide findings and caveats: CD4+ bias marked clones expanding day 15 to 37, unlike balanced contracting clones. That cross-reactive memory joined was suggested by some responding clones appearing in pre-infection memory.

TCRdb redid the calling of the 5' RACE reads with MiXCR, one entry per CDR3 protein. The sample includes around 250,000 distinct CDR3 sequences, roughly a tenth seen only once; the top ten take roughly 21%. CDR1 SNHLY and CDR2 FYNNEI come from the germline V gene. The CDR3 totals 15 residues. With V trimmed by 6 bases and J by 0 bases, 4 bases remained unmatched. The V call is TRBV2, the J call TRBJ1-5; 8 bases map to TRBD1. The sequenced material came from PBMCs or a T cell subset sorted from them (not recorded which). The clonotype was recovered from a man aged 18-30 years who had mild COVID-19 (a few samples of this study predate the infection). Cell type and time point are not known. The chain's CDR3 is CASRGTGHSNQPQHF. The CDR3 region has the DNA TGTGCCAGCAGGGGGACAGGACATAGCAATCAGCCCCAGCATTTT. The full variable domain, rest sourced from reference TRBV2 and TRBJ1-5, is EPEVTQTPSHQVTQMGQEVILRCVPISNHLYFYWYRQILGQKVEFLVSFYNNEISEKSEIFDDQFSVERPDGSNFTLKIRSTKLEDSAMYFCASRGTGHSNQPQHFGDGTRLSIL.